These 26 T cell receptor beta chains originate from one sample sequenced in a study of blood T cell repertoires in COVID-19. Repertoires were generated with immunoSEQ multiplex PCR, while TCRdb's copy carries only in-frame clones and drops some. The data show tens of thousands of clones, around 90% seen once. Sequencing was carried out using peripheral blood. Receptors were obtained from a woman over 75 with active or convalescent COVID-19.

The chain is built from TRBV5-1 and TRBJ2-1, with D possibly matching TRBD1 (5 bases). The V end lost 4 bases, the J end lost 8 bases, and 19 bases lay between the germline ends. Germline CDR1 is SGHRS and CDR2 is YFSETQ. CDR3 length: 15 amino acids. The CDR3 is CASSPLGDRSYEQFF. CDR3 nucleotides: TGCGCCAGCAGCCCTCTAGGGGATCGGAGTTATGAGCAGTTCTTC.

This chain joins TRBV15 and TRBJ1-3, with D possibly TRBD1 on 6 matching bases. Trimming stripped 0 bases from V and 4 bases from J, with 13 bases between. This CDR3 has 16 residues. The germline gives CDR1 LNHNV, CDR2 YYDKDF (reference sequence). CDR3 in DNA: TGTGCCACCAGCAGAGATCCGGGGGGGCTCGGAAACACCATATATTTT. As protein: CATSRDPGGLGNTIYF.

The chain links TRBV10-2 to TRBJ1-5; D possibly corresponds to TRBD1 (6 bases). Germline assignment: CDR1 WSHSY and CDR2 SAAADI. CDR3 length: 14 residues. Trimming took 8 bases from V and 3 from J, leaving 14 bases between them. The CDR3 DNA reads TGCGCCAGCGCCCAAGGGGGTAACAATCAGCCCCAGCATTTT. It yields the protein CASAQGGNNQPQHF.

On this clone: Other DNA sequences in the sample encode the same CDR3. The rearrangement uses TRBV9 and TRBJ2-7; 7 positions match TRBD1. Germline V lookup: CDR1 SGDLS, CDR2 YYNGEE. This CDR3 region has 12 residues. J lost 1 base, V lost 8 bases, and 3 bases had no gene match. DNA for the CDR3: TGTGCCAGTGGGACAGATTCCTACGAGCAGTACTTC. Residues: CASGTDSYEQYF.

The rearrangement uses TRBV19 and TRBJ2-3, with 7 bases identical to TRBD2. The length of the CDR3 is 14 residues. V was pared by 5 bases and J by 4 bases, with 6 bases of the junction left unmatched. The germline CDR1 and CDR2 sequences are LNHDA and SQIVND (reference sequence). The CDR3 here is CASSPKAGADTQYF. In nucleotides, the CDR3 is TGTGCCAGTAGTCCCAAGGCGGGGGCAGATACGCAGTATTTT.

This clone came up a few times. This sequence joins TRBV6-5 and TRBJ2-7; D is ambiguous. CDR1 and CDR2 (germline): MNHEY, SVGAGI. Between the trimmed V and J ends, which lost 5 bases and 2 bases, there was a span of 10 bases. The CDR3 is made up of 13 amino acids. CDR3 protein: CASSPDMTYEQYF. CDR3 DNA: TGTGCCAGCAGTCCAGATATGACCTACGAGCAGTACTTC.

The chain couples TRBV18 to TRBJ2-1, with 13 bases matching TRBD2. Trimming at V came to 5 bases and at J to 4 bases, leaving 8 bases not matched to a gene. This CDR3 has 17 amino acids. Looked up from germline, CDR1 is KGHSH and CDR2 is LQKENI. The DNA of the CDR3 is TGTGCCAGCTCAAATGGACTAGCGGGAGATTTATACAATGAGCAGTTCTTC. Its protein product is CASSNGLAGDLYNEQFF.

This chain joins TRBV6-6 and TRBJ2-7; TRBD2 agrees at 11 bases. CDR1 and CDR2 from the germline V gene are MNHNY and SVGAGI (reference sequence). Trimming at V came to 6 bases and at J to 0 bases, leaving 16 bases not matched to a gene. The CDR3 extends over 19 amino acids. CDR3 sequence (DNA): TGTGCCAGCAGCTCGGGGGTTAATAGCGGGAGGGCAAGCTCCTACGAGCAGTACTTC. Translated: CASSSGVNSGRASSYEQYF.

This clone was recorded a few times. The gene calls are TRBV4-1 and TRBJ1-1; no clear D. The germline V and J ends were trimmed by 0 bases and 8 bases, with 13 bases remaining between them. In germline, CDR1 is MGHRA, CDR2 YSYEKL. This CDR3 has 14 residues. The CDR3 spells CASSQDMEGTEAFF. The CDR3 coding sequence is TGCGCCAGCAGCCAAGATATGGAGGGAACCGAAGCTTTCTTT.

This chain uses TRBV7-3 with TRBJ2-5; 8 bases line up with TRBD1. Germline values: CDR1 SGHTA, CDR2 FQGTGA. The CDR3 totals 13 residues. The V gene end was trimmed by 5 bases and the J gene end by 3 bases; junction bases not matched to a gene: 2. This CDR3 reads CASSTQGEETQYF. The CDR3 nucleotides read TGTGCCAGCAGCACACAGGGGGAAGAGACCCAGTACTTC.

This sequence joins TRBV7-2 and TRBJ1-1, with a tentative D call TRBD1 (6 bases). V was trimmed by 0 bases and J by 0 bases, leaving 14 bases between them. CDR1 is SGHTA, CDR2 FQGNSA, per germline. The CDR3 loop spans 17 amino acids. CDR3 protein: CASSLAATGILNTEAFF. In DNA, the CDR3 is TGTGCCAGCAGCTTAGCGGCCACAGGGATTCTGAACACTGAAGCTTTCTTT.

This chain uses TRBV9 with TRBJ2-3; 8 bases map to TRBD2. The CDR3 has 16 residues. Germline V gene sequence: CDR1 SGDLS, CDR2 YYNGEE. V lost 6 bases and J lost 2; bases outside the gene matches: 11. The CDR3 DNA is TGTGCCAGCAACCCACTTACTAGCGGCGACACAGATACGCAGTATTTT. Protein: CASNPLTSGDTDTQYF.

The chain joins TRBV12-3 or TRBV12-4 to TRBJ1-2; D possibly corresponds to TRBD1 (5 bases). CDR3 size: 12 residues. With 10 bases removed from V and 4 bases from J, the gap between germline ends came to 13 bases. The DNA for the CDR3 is TGTGCCACCGTCCGGGGGTTCTATGGCTACACCTTC. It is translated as CATVRGFYGYTF.

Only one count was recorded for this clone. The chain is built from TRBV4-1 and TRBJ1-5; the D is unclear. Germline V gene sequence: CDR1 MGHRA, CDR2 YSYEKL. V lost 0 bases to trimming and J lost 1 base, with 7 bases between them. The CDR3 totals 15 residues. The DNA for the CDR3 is TGCGCCAGCAGCCAAGAAGACTTAAGCAATCAGCCCCAGCATTTT. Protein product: CASSQEDLSNQPQHF.

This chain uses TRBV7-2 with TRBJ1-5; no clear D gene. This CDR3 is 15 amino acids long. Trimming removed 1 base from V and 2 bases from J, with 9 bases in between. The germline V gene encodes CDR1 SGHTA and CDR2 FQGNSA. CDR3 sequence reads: CASSLGHAGNQPQHF. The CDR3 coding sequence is TGTGCCAGCAGCTTAGGTCACGCAGGCAATCAGCCCCAGCATTTT.

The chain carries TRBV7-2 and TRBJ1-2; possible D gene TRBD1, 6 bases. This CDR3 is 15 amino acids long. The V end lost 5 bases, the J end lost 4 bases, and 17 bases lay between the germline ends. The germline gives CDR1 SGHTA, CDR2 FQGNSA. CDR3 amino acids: CASSPLPTGRYGYTF. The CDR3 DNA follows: TGTGCCAGCAGCCCTCTCCCGACAGGCCGCTATGGCTACACCTTC.

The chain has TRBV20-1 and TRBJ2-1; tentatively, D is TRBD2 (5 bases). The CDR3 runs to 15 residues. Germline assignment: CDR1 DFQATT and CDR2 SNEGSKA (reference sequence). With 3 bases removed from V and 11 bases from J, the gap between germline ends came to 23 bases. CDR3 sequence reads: CSASYGRTLPPKQFF. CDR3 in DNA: TGCAGTGCTAGTTACGGAAGGACTCTTCCTCCCAAGCAGTTCTTC.

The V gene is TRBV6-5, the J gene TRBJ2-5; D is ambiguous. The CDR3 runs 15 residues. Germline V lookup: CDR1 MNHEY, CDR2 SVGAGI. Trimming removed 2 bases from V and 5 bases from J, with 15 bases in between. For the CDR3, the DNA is TGTGCCAGCAGTTACGGTACAACTATCGGCGAGACCCAGTACTTC. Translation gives CASSYGTTIGETQYF.

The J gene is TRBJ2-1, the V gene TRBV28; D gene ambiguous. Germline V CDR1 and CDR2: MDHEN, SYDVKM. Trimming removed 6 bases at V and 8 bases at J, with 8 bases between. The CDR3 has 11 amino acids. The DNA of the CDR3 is TGTGCCAGCAGGAGGAGTTATGAGCAGTTCTTC. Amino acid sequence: CASRRSYEQFF. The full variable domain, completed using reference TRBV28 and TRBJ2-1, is DVKVTQSSRYLVKRTGEKVFLECVQDMDHENMFWYRQDPGLGLRLIYFSYDVKMKEKGDIPEGYSVSREKKERFSLILESASTNQTSMYLCASRRSYEQFFGPGTRLTVL.

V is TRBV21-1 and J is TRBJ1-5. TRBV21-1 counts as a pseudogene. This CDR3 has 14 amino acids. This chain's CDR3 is CASMTGRSNQPQHF. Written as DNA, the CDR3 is TGTGCCAGCATGACTGGCAGAAGCAATCAGCCCCAGCATTTT.

The CDR3 reads CASSKGRSSGNTIYF. The CDR3 DNA follows: TGTGCCAGCAGCAAGGGGAGGAGCTCTGGAAACACCATATATTTT. The V call is TRBV21-1, the J call TRBJ1-3. TRBV21-1 is marked as a pseudogene. CDR3 length: 15 amino acids.

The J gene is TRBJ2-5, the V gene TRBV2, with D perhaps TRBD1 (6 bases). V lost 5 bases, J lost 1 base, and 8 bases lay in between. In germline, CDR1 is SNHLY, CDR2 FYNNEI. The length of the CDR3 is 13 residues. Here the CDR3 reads CASSPGVQETQYF. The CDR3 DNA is TGTGCCAGCAGTCCAGGGGTCCAAGAGACCCAGTACTTC.

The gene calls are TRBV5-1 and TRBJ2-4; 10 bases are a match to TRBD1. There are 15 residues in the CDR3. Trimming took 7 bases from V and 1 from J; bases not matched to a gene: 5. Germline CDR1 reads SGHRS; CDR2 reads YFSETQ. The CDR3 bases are TGCGCCAGCCACCCGGGACAGGGGGCCAAAAACATTCAGTACTTC. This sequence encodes CASHPGQGAKNIQYF. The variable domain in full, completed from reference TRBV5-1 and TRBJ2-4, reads KAGVTQTPRYLIKTRGQQVTLSCSPISGHRSVSWYQQTPGQGLQFLFEYFSETQRNKGNFPGRFSGRQFSNSRSEMNVSTLELGDSALYLCASHPGQGAKNIQYFGAGTRLSVL.

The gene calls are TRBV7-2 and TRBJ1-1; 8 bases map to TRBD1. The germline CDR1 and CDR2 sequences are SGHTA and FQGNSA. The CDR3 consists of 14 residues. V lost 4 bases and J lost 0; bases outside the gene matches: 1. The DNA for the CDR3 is TGTGCCAGCAGCTGGGACAGGATGAACACTGAAGCTTTCTTT. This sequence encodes CASSWDRMNTEAFF.

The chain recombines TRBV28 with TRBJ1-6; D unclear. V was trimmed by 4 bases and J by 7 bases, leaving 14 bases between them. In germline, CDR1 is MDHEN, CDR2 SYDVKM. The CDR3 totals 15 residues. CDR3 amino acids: CASSYTSGGNSPLHF. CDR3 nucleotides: TGTGCCAGCAGTTATACATCCGGAGGGAATTCACCCCTCCACTTT.

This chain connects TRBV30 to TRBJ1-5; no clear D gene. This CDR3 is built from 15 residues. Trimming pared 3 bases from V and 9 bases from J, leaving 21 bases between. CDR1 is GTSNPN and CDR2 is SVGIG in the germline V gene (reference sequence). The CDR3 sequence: CAWRDNIRPFAPQHF. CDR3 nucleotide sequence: TGTGCCTGGAGAGACAATATTCGACCGTTCGCGCCCCAGCATTTT.